A selection of T cell receptor beta chains follows, all from one sample in a study of T cells after yellow fever vaccination. Each CDR3 protein is one row after TCRdb ran MiXCR on the 5' RACE reads. The sample holds 610,000 or so distinct CDR3 sequences, about 12% seen once. The sequencing here drew on PBMCs, taken on the day of the yellow fever booster vaccination. The receptors here all came from a man aged 25 to 40 who received the YFV17D yellow fever vaccine. Both conserved end residues are part of each CDR3. The D gene is left open where the match is weak. Clone size is stated in some rows and not others, as once, few, many or a class when expanded.

clone_size j_call v_call d_call cdr3_aa cdr3_nt
. TRBJ1-3 TRBV5-6 . CASTGTLSGNTIYF TGTGCCAGCACCGGGACACTCTCTGGAAACACCATATATTTT
. TRBJ2-7 TRBV7-9 . CASSSPLTGNYEQYF TGTGCCAGCAGCTCCCCTTTGACGGGAAACTACGAGCAGTACTTC
few TRBJ2-1 TRBV5-6 . CASSLAAGAYLNEQFF TGTGCCAGCAGCTTGGCCGCGGGGGCCTACCTCAATGAGCAGTTCTTC
few TRBJ2-3 TRBV27 . CASINRDTDTQYF TGTGCCAGCATCAACAGGGACACAGATACGCAGTATTTT
few TRBJ1-1 TRBV15 . CATSRRPVAVNTEAFF TGTGCCACCAGTCGCAGGCCGGTGGCGGTGAACACTGAAGCTTTCTTT
few TRBJ2-3 TRBV6-1 . CASSEAAIITDTQYF TGTGCCAGCAGTGAAGCCGCGATCATCACAGATACGCAGTATTTT
. TRBJ2-1 TRBV5-1 TRBD1 CASSLERYRTGGNEQFF TGCGCCAGCAGCTTGGAAAGGTACAGGACAGGGGGCAATGAGCAGTTCTTC
many TRBJ2-5 TRBV4-2 . CASSQEGGGPKTQYF TGTGCCAGCAGCCAAGAAGGAGGGGGCCCGAAGACCCAGTACTTC
few TRBJ1-3 TRBV6-2/TRBV6-3 . CASSYSRARRGNTIYF TGTGCCAGCAGTTACTCGCGGGCAAGGAGAGGAAACACCATATATTTT
. TRBJ1-2 TRBV20-1 TRBD1 CVWDRDNYGYTF TGCGTCTGGGACAGAGATAACTATGGCTACACCTTC
. TRBJ2-3 TRBV20-1 TRBD2 CSAPTSGRGTDTQYF TGCAGTGCTCCGACTAGCGGGAGAGGCACAGATACGCAGTATTTT
few TRBJ1-2 TRBV7-9 . CASISTGDYGYTF TGTGCCAGCATCTCAACAGGAGACTATGGCTACACCTTC
few TRBJ1-3 TRBV4-3 . CASSQLTGTGNTIYF TGCGCCAGCAGCCAACTCACAGGGACGGGAAACACCATATATTTT
. TRBJ2-4 TRBV20-1 TRBD1 CSARTGGLENIQYF TGCAGTGCTAGAACAGGGGGCCTTGAAAACATTCAGTACTTC
. TRBJ2-7 TRBV6-1 TRBD1 CASRVVGTAYEQYF TGTGCCAGCAGAGTGGTCGGGACAGCCTACGAGCAGTACTTC
. TRBJ1-1 TRBV7-8 . CASSLNRFTEAFF TGTGCCAGCAGCTTAAATCGGTTCACTGAAGCTTTCTTT
few TRBJ2-7 TRBV6-1 . CASEGGRGGYEQYF TGTGCCAGCGAGGGGGGCAGGGGTGGCTACGAGCAGTACTTC
. TRBJ1-2 TRBV6-5 TRBD1 CASSYQQTGTASPYGYTF TGTGCCAGCAGTTACCAACAGACAGGGACCGCCTCCCCCTATGGCTACACCTTC
many TRBJ2-1 TRBV5-1 TRBD1 CASSLARPGTGGDEQFF TGCGCCAGCAGCTTGGCGAGACCCGGGACAGGGGGCGATGAGCAGTTCTTC
few TRBJ2-7 TRBV7-2 . CASSLMGGTGYEQYF TGTGCCAGCAGCTTAATGGGGGGGACAGGCTACGAGCAGTACTTC